This T cell receptor beta chain was captured by sequencing in a study of shared clonotypes between healthy human individuals. Points from the study as a whole: The small donor group covered limited genetic and exposure diversity.

Naive CD8 cells comprised CD45RO-negative, CCR7-positively selected cells, excluding terminally differentiated effector memory CD45RA+ cells. V was shortened by 6 bases and J by 1 base, with 7 bases between the two germline ends. Germline CDR1 is MNHEY and CDR2 is SMNVEV (reference sequence). The CDR3 totals 12 residues. Assay runs were performed at deep level. About 30,000 T cell genomes, or about 200 ng DNA, went into the sorted-subset replicate PCRs. The data were produced by immunoSEQ multiplex PCR, yet TCRdb's version contains in-frame clones alone and is incomplete. This sample has 2 million or so clones, with about 95% found just once. Comments on this clone: Its specificity is unknown. The sample holds other DNA sequences that translate to the same CDR3.

The V gene is TRBV27, the J gene TRBJ2-7, with D possibly being TRBD1 (5 bases). The receptor comes from a man aged 18-30 years in good health. Specimen: naive CD8+ T cells sorted from blood. As DNA, the CDR3 is TGTGCCAGCAGGGACATTTCCTACGAGCAGTACTTC. This sequence encodes CASRDISYEQYF.